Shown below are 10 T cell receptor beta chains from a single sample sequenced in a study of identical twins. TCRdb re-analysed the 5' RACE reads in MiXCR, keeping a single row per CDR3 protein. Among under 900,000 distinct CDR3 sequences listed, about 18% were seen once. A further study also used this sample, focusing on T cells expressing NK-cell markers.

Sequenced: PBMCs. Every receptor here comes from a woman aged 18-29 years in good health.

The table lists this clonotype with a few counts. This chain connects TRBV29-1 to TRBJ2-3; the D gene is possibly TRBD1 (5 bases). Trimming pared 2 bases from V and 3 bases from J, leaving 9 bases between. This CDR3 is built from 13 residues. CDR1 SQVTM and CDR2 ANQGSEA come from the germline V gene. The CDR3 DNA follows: TGCAGCGTTGAAAGGCAGGGAACAGATACGCAGTATTTT. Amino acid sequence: CSVERQGTDTQYF.

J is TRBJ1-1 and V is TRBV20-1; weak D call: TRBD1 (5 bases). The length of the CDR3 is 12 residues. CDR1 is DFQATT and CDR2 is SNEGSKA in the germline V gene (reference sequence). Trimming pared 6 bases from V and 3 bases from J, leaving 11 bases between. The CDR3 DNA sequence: TGCAGTGCACAGGACGGTCACACTGAAGCTTTCTTT. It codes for CSAQDGHTEAFF.

The CDR3 reads CASSLVALNTGELFF. The CDR3 nucleotides are TGCGCCAGCAGCTTGGTAGCGCTGAACACCGGGGAGCTGTTTTTT. The chain combines TRBV5-1 with TRBJ2-2; TRBD2 might be the D (5 bases). The germline V and J ends were trimmed by 0 bases and 1 base, with 7 bases remaining between them. The length of the CDR3 is 15 residues. The germline V gene encodes CDR1 SGHRS and CDR2 YFSETQ.

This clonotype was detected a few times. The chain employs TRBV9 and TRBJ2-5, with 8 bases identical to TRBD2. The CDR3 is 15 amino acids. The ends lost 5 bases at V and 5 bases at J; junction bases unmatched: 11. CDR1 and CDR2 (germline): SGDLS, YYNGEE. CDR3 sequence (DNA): TGTGCCAGCAGTGTGGGGCCGGGACTAGAGGAGACCCAGTACTTC. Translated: CASSVGPGLEETQYF.

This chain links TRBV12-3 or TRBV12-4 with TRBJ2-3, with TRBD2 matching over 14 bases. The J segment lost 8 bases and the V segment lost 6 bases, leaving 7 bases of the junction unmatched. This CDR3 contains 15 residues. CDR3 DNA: TGTGCCAGCAGGACTAGCGGGGGGGCCTCAGGTACGCAGTATTTT. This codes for CASRTSGGASGTQYF.

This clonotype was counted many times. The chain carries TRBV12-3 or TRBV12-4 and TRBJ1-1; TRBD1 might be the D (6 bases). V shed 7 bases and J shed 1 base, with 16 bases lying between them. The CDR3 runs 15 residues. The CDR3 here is CASIFGGRGNTEAFF. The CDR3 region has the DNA TGTGCCAGCATCTTTGGGGGGCGAGGGAACACTGAAGCTTTCTTT.

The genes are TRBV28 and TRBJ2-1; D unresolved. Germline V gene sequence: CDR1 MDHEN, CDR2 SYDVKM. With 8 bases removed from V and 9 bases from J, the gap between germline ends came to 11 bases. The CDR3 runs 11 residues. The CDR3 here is CASSSLFEQFF. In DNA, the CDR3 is TGTGCCAGCTCATCCTTATTTGAGCAGTTCTTC.

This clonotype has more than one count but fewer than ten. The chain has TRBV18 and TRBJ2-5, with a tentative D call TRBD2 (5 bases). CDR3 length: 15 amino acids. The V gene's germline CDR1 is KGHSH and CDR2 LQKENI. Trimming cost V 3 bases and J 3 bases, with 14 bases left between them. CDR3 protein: CASSPPWTVEETQYF. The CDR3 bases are TGTGCCAGCTCACCTCCCTGGACTGTTGAAGAGACCCAGTACTTC.

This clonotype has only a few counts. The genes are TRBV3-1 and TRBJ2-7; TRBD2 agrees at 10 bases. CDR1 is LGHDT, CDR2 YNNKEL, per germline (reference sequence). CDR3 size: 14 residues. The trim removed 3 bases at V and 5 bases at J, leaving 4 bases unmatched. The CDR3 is CASSQSSGSHEQYF. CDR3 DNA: TGTGCCAGCAGCCAGTCTAGCGGGAGTCACGAGCAGTACTTC.

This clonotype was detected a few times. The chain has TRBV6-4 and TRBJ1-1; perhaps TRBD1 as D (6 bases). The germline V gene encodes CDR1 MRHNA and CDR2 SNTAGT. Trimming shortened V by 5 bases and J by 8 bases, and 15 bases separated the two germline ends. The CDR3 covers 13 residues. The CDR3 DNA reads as TGTGCCAGCAGTCGGTACAGGGATTCGGAAGCTTTCTTT. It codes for CASSRYRDSEAFF.